A single sample is the source of the 29 T cell receptor beta chains below, sequenced in a study of cytomegalovirus exposure and HLA in healthy donors (dated by TCRdb to about 2017). The protocol used for the library was the immunoSEQ multiplex PCR assay. Not all clones reach the TCRdb copy of this immuneACCESS table, which keeps in-frame sequences only. Checked studies attribute under half of the gap to unresolved V genes and leave the rest unexplained. The sample table records roughly 310,000 clones; approximately 85% of these occur just once. The top ten clonotypes cover 0.9% to 1% of the sample. Sequenced: PBMCs. All receptors come from a man aged 25-45 years in good health and CMV-seronegative.

This clone was recorded a few times. The V call is TRBV25-1, the J call TRBJ1-6, with a possible D match to TRBD1 (6 bases). This CDR3 contains 14 residues. Germline V CDR1 and CDR2: MGHDK, SYGVNS. Trimming shortened V by 4 bases and J by 7 bases, and 11 bases separated the two germline ends. Written as DNA, the CDR3 is TGTGCCAGCAGTGCACAGGGCTGGAATTCACCCCTCCACTTT. It yields the protein CASSAQGWNSPLHF.

The gene calls are TRBV7-6 and TRBJ2-2; 7 bases line up with TRBD1. The CDR3 loop spans 13 amino acids. Germline V gives CDR1 SGHVS, CDR2 FNYEAQ. The V gene end was trimmed by 5 bases and the J gene end by 6 bases; junction bases not matched to a gene: 3. Here the CDR3 DNA reads TGTGCCAGCAGCCGTGACAGGGCCGGGGAGCTGTTTTTT. This encodes CASSRDRAGELFF.

V gene TRBV6-5 combines with J gene TRBJ2-3; D possibly corresponds to TRBD2 (5 bases). Germline V gene sequence: CDR1 MNHEY, CDR2 SVGAGI. CDR3 length: 13 residues. V lost 7 bases to trimming and J lost 0 bases, with 8 bases between them. The CDR3 DNA reads TGTGCCAGCACGAGGGCGAGCACAGATACGCAGTATTTT. Its translation is CASTRASTDTQYF.

In its sample, this clone was seen once. This sequence joins TRBV29-1 and TRBJ1-1, with 8 positions matching TRBD1. Trimming took 7 bases from V and 3 from J; bases not matched to a gene: 7. The CDR3 contains 13 residues. Germline V gene lookup returns CDR1 SQVTM and CDR2 ANQGSEA. The CDR3 DNA is TGCAGCGGTAGGACAGGGTCGTACACTGAAGCTTTCTTT. It encodes CSGRTGSYTEAFF.

The rearrangement uses TRBV4-1 and TRBJ1-1, with a weak D call TRBD1 (6 bases). The CDR3 runs 16 residues. Trimming shortened V by 6 bases and J by 0 bases, and 17 bases separated the two germline ends. CDR1 and CDR2 from the germline V gene are MGHRA and YSYEKL. The CDR3: CASSHFPGQMNTEAFF. The CDR3 DNA is TGCGCCAGCAGTCACTTTCCGGGACAAATGAACACTGAAGCTTTCTTT.

The chain recombines TRBV29-1 with TRBJ2-1, with D maybe TRBD1 (6 bases). The germline V gene has CDR1 SQVTM and CDR2 ANQGSEA. This CDR3 is 13 amino acids long. Trimming shortened V by 8 bases and J by 1 base, and 12 bases separated the two germline ends. CDR3 bases: TGCAGCTCCCGGGACAAGTCCTACAATGAGCAGTTCTTC. Translating it yields CSSRDKSYNEQFF.

Here the CDR3 reads CASSWGRGLTEAFF. The CDR3 region has the DNA TGTGCCAGCAGCTGGGGGAGGGGTTTGACTGAAGCTTTCTTT. The chain uses TRBV5-6 and TRBJ1-1; tentatively, D is TRBD1 (5 bases). The CDR3 spans 14 residues. Germline V gives CDR1 SGHDT, CDR2 YYEEEE. With 3 bases removed from V and 5 bases from J, the gap between germline ends came to 14 bases. Using reference TRBV5-6 and TRBJ1-1 for the parts outside the CDR3, the full variable domain is DAGVTQSPTHLIKTRGQQVTLRCSPKSGHDTVSWYQQALGQGPQFIFQYYEEEERQRGNFPDRFSGHQFPNYSSELNVNALLLGDSALYLCASSWGRGLTEAFFGQGTRLTVV.

CDR3 sequence: CASSTRLAGGPDTQYF. Here the CDR3 DNA reads TGTGCCAGCAGTACCCGACTAGCGGGGGGGCCAGATACGCAGTATTTT. The chain uses TRBV27 and TRBJ2-3; 14 positions match TRBD2. This CDR3 is built from 16 residues. Per germline, CDR1 MNHEY and CDR2 SMNVEV (reference sequence). With V trimmed by 5 bases and J by 4 bases, 5 bases remained unmatched.

This sequence joins TRBV5-6 and TRBJ1-2, with D hard to call. The CDR3 is 14 residues long. V shed 2 bases and J shed 1 base, with 9 bases lying between them. Per germline, CDR1 SGHDT and CDR2 YYEEEE. The CDR3 reads CASSFTGFNYGYTF. CDR3 nucleotide sequence: TGTGCCAGCAGCTTTACGGGGTTTAACTATGGCTACACCTTC.

The genes are TRBV5-1 and TRBJ2-7; 7 nucleotides line up with TRBD2. Germline V CDR1 and CDR2: SGHRS, YFSETQ. The CDR3 consists of 16 residues. V lost 4 bases, J lost 7 bases, and 17 bases stayed unmatched. CDR3 DNA: TGCGCCAGCAGCCGAGACCTCGGGACCGTCGGGGGGGAGCAGTACTTC. Amino acids: CASSRDLGTVGGEQYF.

CDR3 nucleotide sequence: TGTGCCAGCTTAAGCCCGGGACAGGGAAACTATGGCTACACCTTC. Its translation: CASLSPGQGNYGYTF. The chain employs TRBV6-5 and TRBJ1-2; 9 bases agree with TRBD1. This CDR3 comprises 15 residues. Germline V CDR1 and CDR2: MNHEY, SVGAGI. V was clipped by 8 bases and J by 2 bases; unmatched bases: 9.

This clone was picked up a small number of times. The J gene is TRBJ2-2, the V gene TRBV6-6, with D possibly TRBD1 on 6 matching bases. Trimming took 7 bases from V and 5 from J, leaving 11 bases between them. This CDR3 comprises 13 residues. CDR1 is MNHNY and CDR2 is SVGAGI in the germline V gene (reference sequence). The CDR3 spells CASMAGETGELFF. The CDR3 region has the DNA TGTGCCAGCATGGCAGGGGAAACCGGGGAGCTGTTTTTT.

The chain uses TRBV4-1 and TRBJ1-2; D call uncertain. Germline loops: CDR1 MGHRA, CDR2 YSYEKL. V was cut by 2 bases and J by 0 bases, with 10 bases left in between. This CDR3 is 15 amino acids long. The CDR3 loop reads CASSQYRVSNYGYTF. CDR3 coding DNA: TGCGCCAGCAGCCAATACCGGGTCTCTAACTATGGCTACACCTTC.

The chain recombines TRBV20-1 with TRBJ1-4; D gene uncertain. The CDR3 runs 11 residues. CDR1 and CDR2 (germline): DFQATT, SNEGSKA (reference sequence). V was pared by 7 bases and J by 5 bases, with 8 bases between. The CDR3 nucleotides are TGCAGTGGCGGCTTAAATGAAAAACTGTTTTTT. Translating gives CSGGLNEKLFF.

This chain links TRBV12-5 with TRBJ2-2, with 9 bases identical to TRBD1. V was pared by 1 base and J by 7 bases, with 4 bases of the junction left unmatched. The CDR3 spans 15 residues. Germline V gene data show CDR1 as LGHNT and CDR2 as FRNRAP. The CDR3 loop is CASGLDRGRSGELFF. The CDR3 bases are TGTGCTAGTGGTTTGGACAGGGGGCGGAGCGGGGAGCTGTTTTTT.

The V gene is TRBV27, the J gene TRBJ2-4, with 9 bases aligning to TRBD1. Losses at the gene ends were 5 bases for V and 0 bases for J; bases not matched to a gene: 8. The CDR3 extends over 17 amino acids. Germline V gene data show CDR1 as MNHEY and CDR2 as SMNVEV (reference sequence). The CDR3 DNA sequence: TGTGCCAGCAGTCCTCACAGGGGGCAACTAGCCAAAAACATTCAGTACTTC. The encoded protein is CASSPHRGQLAKNIQYF.

The genes are TRBV30 and TRBJ1-4, with 7 positions matching TRBD1. This CDR3 comprises 12 residues. The V and J ends lost 6 bases and 8 bases, in that order; junction bases with no gene match: 6. Per the germline V gene, CDR1 is GTSNPN and CDR2 is SVGIG (reference sequence). For the CDR3, the DNA is TGTGCCTGTGACAGGGCACGCGAAAAACTGTTTTTT. This translates into CACDRAREKLFF.

The CDR3 DNA is TGTGCCATCAGATCCCCCGGGGGAACACTTGAAGCTTTCTTT. Protein sequence: CAIRSPGGTLEAFF. The V call is TRBV10-3, the J call TRBJ1-1; D perhaps matches TRBD1 (5 bases). V gave up 6 bases and J gave up 7 bases, with 18 bases separating them. The CDR3 consists of 14 residues. Germline CDR1 ENHRY, CDR2 SYGVKD.

The chain couples TRBV27 to TRBJ1-6, with D possibly being TRBD1 (5 bases). This CDR3 has 14 residues. Germline values: CDR1 MNHEY, CDR2 SMNVEV (reference sequence). V lost 2 bases to trimming and J lost 6 bases, with 8 bases between them. The DNA for the CDR3 is TGTGCCAGCAGTTTAGAAAGGGGTAATTCACCCCTCCACTTT. Its protein product is CASSLERGNSPLHF.

This sequence joins TRBV7-9 and TRBJ2-7; possibly TRBD1 for D (6 bases). CDR3 size: 15 residues. V lost 5 bases and J lost 4, with 18 bases in between. Germline CDR1 and CDR2: SEHNR and FQNEAQ (reference sequence). The chain's CDR3 is CASSPNRVLLYEQYF. CDR3 coding DNA: TGTGCCAGCAGCCCCAACAGGGTTTTGCTATACGAGCAGTACTTC.

This rearrangement joins TRBV27 to TRBJ2-2, with 7 bases lining up with TRBD1. The CDR3 has 15 amino acids. V trimming: 10 bases; J trimming: 10 bases; junction bases outside the gene matches: 18. Per germline, CDR1 MNHEY and CDR2 SMNVEV (reference sequence). The CDR3 region is CATTLSPGGNTELFF. CDR3 bases: TGTGCCACCACTCTTTCCCCAGGGGGTAATACGGAGCTGTTTTTT.

The chain recombines TRBV5-1 with TRBJ1-2; 10 nucleotides align to TRBD1. Germline CDR1 SGHRS, CDR2 YFSETQ. The trim removed 3 bases at V and 6 bases at J, leaving 14 bases unmatched. CDR3 length: 17 residues. CDR3 sequence reads: CASSWQLTGGAFDGYTF. CDR3 sequence (DNA): TGCGCCAGCAGCTGGCAATTGACAGGGGGCGCCTTTGATGGCTACACCTTC.

V gene TRBV5-6 combines with J gene TRBJ1-2, with D possibly TRBD1 on 5 matching bases. The CDR3 sequence is 11 residues long. Between the trimmed V and J ends, which lost 2 bases and 7 bases, there was a span of 6 bases. Germline CDR1 reads SGHDT; CDR2 reads YYEEEE. The CDR3 DNA reads as TGTGCCAGCAGCTTAGGGGTTGGCTACACCTTC. Encoded protein: CASSLGVGYTF.

The CDR3: CASTTDQGNEQFF. In nucleotides, the CDR3 is TGTGCCAGTACCACAGATCAGGGGAATGAGCAGTTCTTC. The J gene is TRBJ2-1, the V gene TRBV2; D might be TRBD1 (6 bases). Germline V gives CDR1 SNHLY, CDR2 FYNNEI. CDR3 length equals 13 residues. Trimming stripped 9 bases from V and 7 bases from J, with 16 bases between.

The table lists this clone with a count of one. The chain uses TRBV6-1 and TRBJ2-2; the D is unclear. Trimming shortened V by 6 bases and J by 0 bases, and 5 bases separated the two germline ends. Germline V gene data show CDR1 as MNHNS and CDR2 as SASEGT. The CDR3 has 13 amino acids. In DNA form, the CDR3 reads TGTGCCAGCAGGGAGCCGAACACCGGGGAGCTGTTTTTT. The encoded protein is CASREPNTGELFF.

The rearrangement links TRBV19 to TRBJ2-3; no reliable D call. The V end was cut by 6 bases, the J end by 0 bases, with 7 bases between. This CDR3 spans 13 amino acids. Germline CDR1 is LNHDA and CDR2 is SQIVND (reference sequence). CDR3: CASSPPSTDTQYF. The CDR3 region has the DNA TGTGCCAGTAGCCCCCCGAGCACAGATACGCAGTATTTT.

The chain recombines TRBV18 with TRBJ2-4; D gene ambiguous. CDR1 and CDR2 from the germline V gene are KGHSH and LQKENI. The CDR3 totals 15 residues. The ends were cut back, 3 bases at V and 1 base at J, with 10 bases in the middle. The DNA of the CDR3 is TGTGCCAGCTCACCCCAGGCTGGGGCCAAAAACATTCAGTACTTC. Protein product: CASSPQAGAKNIQYF.

This chain joins TRBV12-5 and TRBJ2-7; 10 nucleotides match TRBD1. The ends lost 8 bases at V and 0 bases at J; junction bases unmatched: 4. This CDR3 has 14 amino acids. Germline CDR1 reads LGHNT; CDR2 reads FRNRAP. The CDR3 bases are TGTGCTAGTCCCCGGACAGGGGGCTCCTACGAGCAGTACTTC. Protein product: CASPRTGGSYEQYF.

This sequence joins TRBV7-2 and TRBJ1-2; D call uncertain. V lost 5 bases to trimming and J lost 0 bases, with 7 bases between them. CDR1 and CDR2 from the germline V gene are SGHTA and FQGNSA. The CDR3 extends over 13 amino acids. CDR3 in DNA: TGTGCCAGCAGCCACAGTACTAACTATGGCTACACCTTC. As protein: CASSHSTNYGYTF.